This TCR beta chain was captured by sequencing in a study of PD-1 blockade in classical Hodgkin lymphoma. As to time point: cycle 4 day 1 (C4D1), after 6 weeks of nivolumab. No patient escaped relapse after autologous stem cell transplantation, and brentuximab vedotin exposure varied. V was pared by 4 bases and J by 4 bases, with 10 bases of the junction left unmatched. This CDR3 is 15 amino acids long. Germline CDR1 and CDR2: SGHRS and YFSETQ. Only in-frame clones appear in the TCRdb table, and some are missing; sequencing was by immunoSEQ multiplex PCR. The sample records 23,000 or so clones, roughly 76% being singletons.

The clonotype was recovered from a human donor with classical Hodgkin lymphoma. The sample in question was peripheral blood mononuclear cells (PBMCs), obtained before the fourth cycle of nivolumab. The chain combines TRBV5-1 with TRBJ1-2; 7 bases are a match to TRBD1. CDR3 bases: TGCGCCAGCAGCCAACAGGGGCAGTTAGGCTATGGCTACACCTTC. It specifies CASSQQGQLGYGYTF.